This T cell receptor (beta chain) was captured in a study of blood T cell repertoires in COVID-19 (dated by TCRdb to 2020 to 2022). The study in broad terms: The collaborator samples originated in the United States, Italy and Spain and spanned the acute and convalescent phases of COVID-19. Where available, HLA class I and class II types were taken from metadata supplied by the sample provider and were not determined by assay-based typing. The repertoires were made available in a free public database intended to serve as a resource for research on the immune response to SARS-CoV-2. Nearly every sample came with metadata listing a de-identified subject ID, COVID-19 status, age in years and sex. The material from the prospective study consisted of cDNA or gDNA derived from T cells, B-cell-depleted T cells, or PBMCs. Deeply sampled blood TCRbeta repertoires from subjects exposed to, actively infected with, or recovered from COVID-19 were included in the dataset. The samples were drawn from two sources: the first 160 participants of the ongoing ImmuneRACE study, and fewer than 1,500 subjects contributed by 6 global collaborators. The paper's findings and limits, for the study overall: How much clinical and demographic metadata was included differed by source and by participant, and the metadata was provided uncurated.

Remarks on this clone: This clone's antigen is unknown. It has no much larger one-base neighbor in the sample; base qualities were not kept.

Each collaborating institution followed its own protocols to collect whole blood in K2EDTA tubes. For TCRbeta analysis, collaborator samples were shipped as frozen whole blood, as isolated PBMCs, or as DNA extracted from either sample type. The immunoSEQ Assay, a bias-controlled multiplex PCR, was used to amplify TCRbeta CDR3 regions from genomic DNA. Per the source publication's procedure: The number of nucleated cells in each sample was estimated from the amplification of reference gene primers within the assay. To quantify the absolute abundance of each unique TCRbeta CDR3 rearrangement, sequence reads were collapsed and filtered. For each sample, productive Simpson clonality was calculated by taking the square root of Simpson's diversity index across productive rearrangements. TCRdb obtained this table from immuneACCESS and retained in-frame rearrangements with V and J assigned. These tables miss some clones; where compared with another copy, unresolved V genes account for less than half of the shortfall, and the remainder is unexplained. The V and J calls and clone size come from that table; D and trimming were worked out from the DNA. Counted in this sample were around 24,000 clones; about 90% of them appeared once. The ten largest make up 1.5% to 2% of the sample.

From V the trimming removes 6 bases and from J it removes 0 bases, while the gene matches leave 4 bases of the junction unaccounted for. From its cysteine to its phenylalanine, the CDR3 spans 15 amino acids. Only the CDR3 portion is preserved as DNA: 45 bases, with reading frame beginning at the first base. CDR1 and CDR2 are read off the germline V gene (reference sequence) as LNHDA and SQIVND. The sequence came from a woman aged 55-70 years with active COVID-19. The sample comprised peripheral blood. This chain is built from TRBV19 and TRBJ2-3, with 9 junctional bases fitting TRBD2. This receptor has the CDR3 CASRVTSGSTDTQYF. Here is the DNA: TGTGCCAGTAGGGTGACTAGCGGTAGCACAGATACGCAGTATTTT. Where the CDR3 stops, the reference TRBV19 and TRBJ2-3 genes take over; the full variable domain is DGGITQSPKYLFRKEGQNVTLSCEQNLNHDAMYWYRQDPGQGLRLIYYSQIVNDFQKGDIAEGYSVSREKKESFPLTVTSAQKNPTAFYLCASRVTSGSTDTQYFGPGTRLTVL.